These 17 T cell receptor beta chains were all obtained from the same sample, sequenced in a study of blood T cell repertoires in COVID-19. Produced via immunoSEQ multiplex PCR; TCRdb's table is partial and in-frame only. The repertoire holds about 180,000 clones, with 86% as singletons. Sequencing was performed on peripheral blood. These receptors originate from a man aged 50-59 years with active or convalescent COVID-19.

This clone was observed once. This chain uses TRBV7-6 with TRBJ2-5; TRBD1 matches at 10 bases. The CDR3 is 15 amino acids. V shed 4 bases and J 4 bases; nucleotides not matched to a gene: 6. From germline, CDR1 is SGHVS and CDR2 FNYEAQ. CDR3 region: CASSYGQGDSETQYF. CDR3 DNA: TGTGCCAGCAGCTACGGACAGGGGGATTCAGAGACCCAGTACTTC.

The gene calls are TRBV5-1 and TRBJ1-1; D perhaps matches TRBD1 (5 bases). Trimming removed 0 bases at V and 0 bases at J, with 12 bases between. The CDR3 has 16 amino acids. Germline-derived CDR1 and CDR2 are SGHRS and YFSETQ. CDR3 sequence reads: CASSLAGGSMNTEAFF. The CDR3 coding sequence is TGCGCCAGCAGCTTGGCCGGGGGTTCCATGAACACTGAAGCTTTCTTT.

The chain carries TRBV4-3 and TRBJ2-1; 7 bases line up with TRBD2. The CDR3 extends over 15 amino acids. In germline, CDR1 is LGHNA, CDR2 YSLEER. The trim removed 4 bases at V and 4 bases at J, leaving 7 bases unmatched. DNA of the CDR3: TGCGCCAGCAGCCGAGGGAGGGGAGGGTACAATGAGCAGTTCTTC. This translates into CASSRGRGGYNEQFF.

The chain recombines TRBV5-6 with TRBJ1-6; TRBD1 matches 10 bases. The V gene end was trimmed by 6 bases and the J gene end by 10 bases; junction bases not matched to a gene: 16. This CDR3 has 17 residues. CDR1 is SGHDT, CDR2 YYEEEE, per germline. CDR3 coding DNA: TGTGCCAGCACCCTCGCTTTCACCGGGACAGGGGACTCACCCCTCCACTTT. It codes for CASTLAFTGTGDSPLHF.

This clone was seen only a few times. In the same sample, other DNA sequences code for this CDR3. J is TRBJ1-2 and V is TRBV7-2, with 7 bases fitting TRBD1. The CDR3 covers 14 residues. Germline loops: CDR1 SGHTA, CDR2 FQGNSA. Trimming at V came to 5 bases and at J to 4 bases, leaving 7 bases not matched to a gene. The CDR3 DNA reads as TGTGCCAGCAGCCCCCAGGGGGGTCCCTATGGCTACACCTTC. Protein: CASSPQGGPYGYTF.

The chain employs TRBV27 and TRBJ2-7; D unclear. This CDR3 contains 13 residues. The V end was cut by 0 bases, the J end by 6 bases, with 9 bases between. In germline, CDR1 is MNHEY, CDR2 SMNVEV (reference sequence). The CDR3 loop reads CASSLSAPLEQYF. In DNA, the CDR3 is TGTGCCAGCAGTTTATCCGCCCCACTCGAGCAGTACTTC.

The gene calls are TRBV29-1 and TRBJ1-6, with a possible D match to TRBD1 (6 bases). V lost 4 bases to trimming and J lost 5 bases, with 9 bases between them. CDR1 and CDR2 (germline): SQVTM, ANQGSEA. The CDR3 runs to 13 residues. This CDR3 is CSVGTAHNSPLHF. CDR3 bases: TGCAGCGTTGGGACAGCTCATAATTCACCCCTCCACTTT.

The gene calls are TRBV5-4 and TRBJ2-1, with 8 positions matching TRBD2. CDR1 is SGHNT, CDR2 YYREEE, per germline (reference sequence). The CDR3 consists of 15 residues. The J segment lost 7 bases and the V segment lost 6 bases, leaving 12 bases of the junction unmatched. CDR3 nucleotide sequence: TGTGCCAGCACATCTAGCGGTCGGGGGGGGAATGAGCAGTTCTTC. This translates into CASTSSGRGGNEQFF.

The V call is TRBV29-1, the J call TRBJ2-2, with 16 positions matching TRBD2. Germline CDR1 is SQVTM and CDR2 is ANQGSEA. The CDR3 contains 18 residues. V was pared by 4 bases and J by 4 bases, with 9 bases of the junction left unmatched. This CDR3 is CSVVGLAGGPRGTGELFF. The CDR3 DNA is TGCAGCGTTGTGGGACTAGCGGGAGGGCCTCGGGGCACCGGGGAGCTGTTTTTT.

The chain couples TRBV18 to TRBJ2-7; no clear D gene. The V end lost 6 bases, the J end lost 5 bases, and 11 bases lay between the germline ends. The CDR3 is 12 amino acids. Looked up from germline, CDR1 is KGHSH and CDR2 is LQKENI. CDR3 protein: CASSPSVHEQYF. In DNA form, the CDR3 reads TGTGCCAGCTCTCCGTCAGTGCACGAGCAGTACTTC.

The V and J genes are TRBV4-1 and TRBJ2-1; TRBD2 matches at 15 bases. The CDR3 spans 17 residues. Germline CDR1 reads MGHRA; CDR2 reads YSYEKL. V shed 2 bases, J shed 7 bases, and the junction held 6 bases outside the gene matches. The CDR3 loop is CASSQPGLAGGRNEQFF. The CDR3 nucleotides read TGCGCCAGCAGCCAACCGGGACTAGCGGGAGGTAGAAATGAGCAGTTCTTC.

The CDR3 nucleotides read TGTGCCACCAGGACTAGCGGGACCTCCTACAATGAGCAGTTCTTC. Its protein is CATRTSGTSYNEQFF. The chain combines TRBV2 with TRBJ2-1, with 12 bases identical to TRBD2. Germline trimming cut 10 bases from V and 0 bases from J; bases unmatched to any gene: 4. The CDR3 consists of 15 residues. CDR1 is SNHLY and CDR2 is FYNNEI in the germline V gene.

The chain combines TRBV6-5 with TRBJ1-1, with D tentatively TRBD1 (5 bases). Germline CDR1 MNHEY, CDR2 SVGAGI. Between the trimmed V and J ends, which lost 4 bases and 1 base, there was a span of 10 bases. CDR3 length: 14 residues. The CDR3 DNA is TGTGCCAGCAGTTGGGACTCCTCGAACACTGAAGCTTTCTTT. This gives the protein CASSWDSSNTEAFF.

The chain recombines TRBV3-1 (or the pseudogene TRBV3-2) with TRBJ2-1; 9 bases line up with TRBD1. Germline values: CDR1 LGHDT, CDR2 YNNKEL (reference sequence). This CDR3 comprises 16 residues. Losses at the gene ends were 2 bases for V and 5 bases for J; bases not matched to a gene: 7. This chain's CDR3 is CASSQRGQGSHNEQFF. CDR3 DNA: TGTGCCAGCAGCCAACGGGGACAGGGTAGTCACAATGAGCAGTTCTTC.

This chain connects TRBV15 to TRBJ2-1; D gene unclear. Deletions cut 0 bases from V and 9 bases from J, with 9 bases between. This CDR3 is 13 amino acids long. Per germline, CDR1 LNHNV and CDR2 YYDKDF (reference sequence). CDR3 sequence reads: CATSRDLQAEQFF. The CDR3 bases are TGTGCCACCAGCAGAGATCTTCAAGCTGAGCAGTTCTTC.

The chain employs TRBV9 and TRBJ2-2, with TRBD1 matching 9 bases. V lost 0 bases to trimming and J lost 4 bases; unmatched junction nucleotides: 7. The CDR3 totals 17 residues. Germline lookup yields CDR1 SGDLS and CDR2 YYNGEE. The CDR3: CASSVEGQGRRTGELFF. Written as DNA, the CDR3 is TGTGCCAGCAGCGTAGAGGGACAGGGTCGGCGCACCGGGGAGCTGTTTTTT. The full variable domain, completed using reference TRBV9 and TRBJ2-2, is DSGVTQTPKHLITATGQRVTLRCSPRSGDLSVYWYQQSLDQGLQFLIQYYNGEERAKGNILERFSAQQFPDLHSELNLSSLELGDSALYFCASSVEGQGRRTGELFFGEGSRLTVL.

This chain's CDR3 is CASRADRGMNTEAFF. CDR3 nucleotides: TGCGCCAGCAGAGCGGACAGGGGGATGAACACTGAAGCTTTCTTT. V usage is TRBV5-1 and J usage is TRBJ1-1; 10 nucleotides agree with TRBD1. The CDR3 runs 15 residues. V dropped 5 bases and J dropped 0; count of bases not matched to a gene: 4. Germline CDR1 SGHRS, CDR2 YFSETQ.